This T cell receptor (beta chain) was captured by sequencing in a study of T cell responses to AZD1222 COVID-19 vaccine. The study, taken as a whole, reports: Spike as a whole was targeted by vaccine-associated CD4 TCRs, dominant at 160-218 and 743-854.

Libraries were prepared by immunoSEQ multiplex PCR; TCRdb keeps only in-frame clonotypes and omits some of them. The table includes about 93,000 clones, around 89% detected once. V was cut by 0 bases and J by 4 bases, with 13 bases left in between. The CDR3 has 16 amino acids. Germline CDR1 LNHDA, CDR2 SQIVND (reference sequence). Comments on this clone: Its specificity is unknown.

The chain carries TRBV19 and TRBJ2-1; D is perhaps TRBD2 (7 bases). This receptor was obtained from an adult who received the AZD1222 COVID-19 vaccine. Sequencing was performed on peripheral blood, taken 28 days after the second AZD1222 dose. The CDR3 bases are TGTGCCAGTAGTATAGATGCGGGGGCTGATTACAATGAGCAGTTCTTC. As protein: CASSIDAGADYNEQFF.